These 15 T cell receptor beta chains were sequenced from one sample in a study of CD8 T cells in ankylosing spondylitis. These receptors have no identified antigens. Regarding the study as a whole: A TCR beta motif of several highly homologous variants seemed to mark ankylosing spondylitis blood.

TCRdb re-analysed the 5' RACE reads in MiXCR, keeping a single row per CDR3 protein. There are 400,000 or so distinct CDR3 sequences in the sample; 25% to 30% occur only once, and roughly 0.9% lies in the top ten. Sequencing was performed on blood, either unsorted or a sorted T cell fraction (not recorded which). Receptors were obtained from a male donor with ankylosing spondylitis.

The sample holds a few counts of this clonotype. The gene calls are TRBV2 and TRBJ1-6, with D perhaps matching TRBD1 (5 bases). CDR1 is SNHLY, CDR2 FYNNEI, per germline. V was clipped by 7 bases and J by 7 bases, with 11 bases between them. This CDR3 has 13 residues. The CDR3: CASTQGVNSPLHF. DNA of the CDR3: TGTGCCAGCACCCAAGGGGTGAATTCACCCCTCCACTTT.

This clonotype has just a few counts. The chain is built from TRBV3-1 and TRBJ2-3; tentative D call: TRBD2 (5 bases). Trimming stripped 0 bases from V and 11 bases from J, with 21 bases between. The CDR3 is 16 amino acids. CDR1 LGHDT and CDR2 YNNKEL come from the germline V gene (reference sequence). The CDR3 DNA reads TGTGCCAGCAGCCAAGATTCCGGTGGACTCTCCGTGAGGCAGTATTTT. It yields the protein CASSQDSGGLSVRQYF.

This clonotype has just a few counts. The genes are TRBV2 and TRBJ2-7; tentative D call: TRBD2 (6 bases). Germline V gene sequence: CDR1 SNHLY, CDR2 FYNNEI. Trimming removed 7 bases at V and 4 bases at J, with 14 bases between. The CDR3 extends over 13 amino acids. CDR3 coding DNA: TGTGCCAGCATCACTGGGGGGAAATACGAGCAGTACTTC. Its translation is CASITGGKYEQYF.

This clonotype showed up just a few times. The chain uses TRBV7-2 and TRBJ2-7, with 8 positions matching TRBD2. V lost 4 bases and J lost 13; bases outside the gene matches: 9. Germline V gene data show CDR1 as SGHTA and CDR2 as FQGNSA. This CDR3 region has 12 residues. The CDR3 bases are TGTGCCAGCAGCTCCCCGGGACTAGGATACTACTTC. As protein: CASSSPGLGYYF.

This clonotype showed up just once. This CDR3 is CASSVLGDGTQYF. The CDR3 coding sequence is TGTGCCAGCAGCGTTTTAGGCGACGGGACCCAGTACTTC. The chain recombines TRBV9 with TRBJ2-5, with D unresolved. The germline V gene encodes CDR1 SGDLS and CDR2 YYNGEE. V was clipped by 2 bases and J by 7 bases, with 12 bases between them. The CDR3 has 13 residues.

This rearrangement joins TRBV5-1 to TRBJ1-1, with 7 bases lining up with TRBD1. Per the germline V gene, CDR1 is SGHRS and CDR2 is YFSETQ. The CDR3 has 14 amino acids. Trimming cost V 3 bases and J 3 bases; bases outside gene matches: 5. The CDR3 here is CASSSPDRYTEAFF. For the CDR3, the DNA is TGCGCCAGCAGCTCGCCGGACAGGTACACTGAAGCTTTCTTT.

The rearrangement links TRBV5-1 to TRBJ1-1; D possibly corresponds to TRBD1 (6 bases). The CDR3 runs 15 residues. The germline V gene has CDR1 SGHRS and CDR2 YFSETQ. Trimming shortened V by 9 bases and J by 5 bases, and 23 bases separated the two germline ends. CDR3 in amino acids: CATALTGLGGTEAFF. In nucleotides, the CDR3 is TGCGCCACCGCACTGACAGGTTTGGGTGGGACTGAAGCTTTCTTT. The entire variable domain, with the rest obtained from reference TRBV5-1 and TRBJ1-1, is as follows: KAGVTQTPRYLIKTRGQQVTLSCSPISGHRSVSWYQQTPGQGLQFLFEYFSETQRNKGNFPGRFSGRQFSNSRSEMNVSTLELGDSALYLCATALTGLGGTEAFFGQGTRLTVV.

The V and J genes are TRBV11-2 and TRBJ2-1; TRBD2 agrees at 10 bases. V was clipped by 5 bases and J by 5 bases; unmatched bases: 3. The CDR3 loop spans 14 amino acids. Germline loops: CDR1 SGHAT, CDR2 FQNNGV. CDR3 region: CASSRLAGHNEQFF. In DNA, the CDR3 is TGTGCCAGCAGCCGACTAGCGGGTCACAATGAGCAGTTCTTC.

This clonotype was observed many times. The chain is built from TRBV3-1 and TRBJ1-5; TRBD1 matches 9 bases. Per the germline V gene, CDR1 is LGHDT and CDR2 is YNNKEL (reference sequence). The CDR3 has 15 amino acids. After removal of 8 bases from V and 2 bases from J, the junction contained 7 bases not matched to a gene. CDR3 DNA sequence: TGTGCCAGCTCGCGGGGACAGGGCGGCAATCAGCCCCAGCATTTT. This translates into CASSRGQGGNQPQHF.

This clonotype was seen only a few times. This CDR3 is CSARGNNYGYTF. The CDR3 DNA is TGCAGCGCCCGAGGGAACAACTATGGCTACACCTTC. V gene TRBV29-1 combines with J gene TRBJ1-2, with D uncertain. The CDR3 covers 12 residues. The germline V gene encodes CDR1 SQVTM and CDR2 ANQGSEA. V was pared by 7 bases and J by 2 bases, with 11 bases between.

A few counts support this clonotype. As DNA, the CDR3 is TGTGCCAGCAGTCACGGTCCCGCTCGGGAGCAGTACGTC. It yields the protein CASSHGPAREQYV. The chain employs TRBV27 and TRBJ2-7; D is ambiguous. Trimming removed 5 bases at V and 7 bases at J, with 15 bases between. The CDR3 runs 13 residues. Germline V gene sequence: CDR1 MNHEY, CDR2 SMNVEV (reference sequence).

This clonotype was recorded a few times. Sequence at one end of the junction differs from germline and may be a read error. V is TRBV24-1 and J is TRBJ2-3; D might be TRBD1 or TRBD2, each matching 5 bases. Germline CDR1 and CDR2: KGHDR and SFDVKD. The CDR3 spans 12 residues. The CDR3 DNA reads as TGCACCAGGTGGGGGAGCACAGATACGCAGTATTTT. It translates to CTRWGSTDTQYF.

The chain combines TRBV20-1 with TRBJ1-1; a weak D match, TRBD1 (6 bases). CDR1 and CDR2 from the germline V gene are DFQATT and SNEGSKA (reference sequence). The ends were cut back, 6 bases at V and 1 base at J, with 21 bases in the middle. The CDR3 sequence is 16 residues long. The CDR3 loop is CSAPGGAGRSNTEAFF. The CDR3 DNA is TGCAGTGCCCCGGGGGGGGCAGGTAGATCGAACACTGAAGCTTTCTTT.

The rearrangement joins TRBV12-3 or TRBV12-4 to TRBJ2-5; 9 bases align to TRBD2. The J segment lost 1 base and the V segment lost 7 bases, leaving 10 bases of the junction unmatched. The CDR3 loop spans 16 amino acids. CDR3 protein: CASTDIAGASQETQYF. CDR3 nucleotides: TGTGCCAGCACCGATATAGCGGGAGCGTCCCAAGAGACCCAGTACTTC.

A few counts support this clonotype. The gene calls are TRBV24-1 and TRBJ2-1; the D gene is possibly TRBD2 (6 bases). Trimming cost V 2 bases and J 8 bases, with 6 bases left between them. The CDR3 sequence is 12 residues long. The germline V gene has CDR1 KGHDR and CDR2 SFDVKD. Here the CDR3 DNA reads TGTGCCACCAGTGATTCGGGGGATGAGCAGTTCTTC. This encodes CATSDSGDEQFF.